Below, 20 T cell receptor beta chains from the same sample are listed, as sequenced in a study of T cells in localized non-small cell lung cancer. Clones were sequenced by immunoSEQ multiplex PCR, and TCRdb holds only the in-frame ones, with some missing. The sample has fewer than 1,300 clones; about a fifth are singletons. Sequenced here: normal lung tissue next to the tumor, sampled before any cancer treatment. Receptors originate from a woman aged 35 to 69 with stage I lung adenocarcinoma.

The V and J genes are TRBV11-3 and TRBJ2-1, with 9 bases identical to TRBD2. The CDR3 has 15 residues. V gave up 6 bases and J gave up 0 bases; unmatched junction bases: 3. From germline, CDR1 is SGHNT and CDR2 YENEEA. CDR3 coding DNA: TGTGCCAGCAGTGTTAGCGGGAGCTCCTACAATGAGCAGTTCTTC. Protein product: CASSVSGSSYNEQFF.

The table lists this clone with a few counts. The CDR3 loop is CASSYSGATQYF. The CDR3 nucleotides are TGTGCCAGCAGTTACTCCGGAGCGACCCAGTACTTC. The rearrangement uses TRBV6-8 and TRBJ2-5; D ambiguous. Trimming pared 0 bases from V and 7 bases from J, leaving 6 bases between. Per the germline V gene, CDR1 is MNHGY and CDR2 is SAAAGT. CDR3 length: 12 amino acids.

The rearrangement links TRBV18 to TRBJ2-7; 7 nucleotides match TRBD1. Germline V gene sequence: CDR1 KGHSH, CDR2 LQKENI. J lost 3 bases, V lost 6 bases, and 8 bases had no gene match. The CDR3 has 14 residues. The CDR3 bases are TGTGCCAGCTCCCCGACAGGGTACTTCTACGAGCAGTACTTC. Translating gives CASSPTGYFYEQYF.

By proportion, this clone is large. V usage is TRBV11-3 and J usage is TRBJ1-1; D not resolved. The V and J ends lost 1 base and 6 bases respectively, with 12 bases between them. The CDR3 loop spans 14 amino acids. Germline lookup yields CDR1 SGHNT and CDR2 YENEEA. CDR3 nucleotide sequence: TGTGCCAGCAGCTTAGTGGAGGCCCTCTCTGAAGCTTTCTTT. It codes for CASSLVEALSEAFF.

Sample share makes this clone large. The J gene is TRBJ2-3, the V gene TRBV15; maybe TRBD2 (5 bases). The CDR3 loop spans 15 amino acids. V was shortened by 6 bases and J by 0 bases, with 13 bases between the two germline ends. Germline V CDR1 and CDR2: LNHNV, YYDKDF (reference sequence). The chain's CDR3 is CATSLSRTSTDTQYF. The CDR3 nucleotides are TGTGCCACCAGTTTGTCCAGGACTAGCACAGATACGCAGTATTTT.

V and J are TRBV9 and TRBJ2-2, with a tentative D call TRBD2 (5 bases). CDR3 size: 12 residues. From germline, CDR1 is SGDLS and CDR2 YYNGEE. The V end lost 6 bases, the J end lost 7 bases, and 10 bases lay between the germline ends. CDR3 sequence (DNA): TGTGCCAGCACTAGAGAGGGCGGGGAGCTGTTTTTT. Amino acid sequence: CASTREGGELFF.

The chain uses TRBV30 and TRBJ1-1; D gene unclear. CDR3 length: 14 residues. The V and J ends lost 0 bases and 1 base respectively, with 9 bases between them. Germline CDR1 GTSNPN, CDR2 SVGIG (reference sequence). The CDR3 region is CAWSVRGGNTEAFF. DNA for the CDR3: TGTGCCTGGAGTGTACGAGGAGGGAACACTGAAGCTTTCTTT.

This clone counts as medium-sized (0.01 to 0.1%). J is TRBJ2-5 and V is TRBV11-3; D is possibly TRBD2 (6 bases). V was trimmed by 5 bases and J by 1 base, leaving 11 bases between them. The germline V gene encodes CDR1 SGHNT and CDR2 YENEEA. The CDR3 totals 14 residues. CDR3: CASSRLDVQETQYF. The CDR3 region has the DNA TGTGCCAGCAGCCGACTAGACGTCCAAGAGACCCAGTACTTC.

Sample share makes this clone medium-sized. CDR3 in amino acids: CASSLRQGEGETQYF. The CDR3, as DNA: TGTGCCAGCAGCTTAAGACAGGGAGAAGGAGAGACCCAGTACTTC. The genes are TRBV11-3 and TRBJ2-5, with TRBD1 identical over 7 bases. The CDR3 is 15 amino acids. Per germline, CDR1 SGHNT and CDR2 YENEEA. The trim removed 2 bases at V and 4 bases at J, leaving 7 bases unmatched.

This clone was counted between two and nine times. V usage is TRBV6-7 and J usage is TRBJ1-6; TRBD1 is a possible D gene (6 bases). TRBV6-7 is given ORF status, its function remaining uncertain. The CDR3 covers 14 residues. V was pared by 5 bases and J by 5 bases, with 10 bases between. CDR3: CASSRQVHNSPLHF. Here the CDR3 DNA reads TGTGCCAGCAGTAGACAGGTACATAATTCACCCCTCCACTTT.

The rearrangement uses TRBV28 and TRBJ2-3; D uncertain. The CDR3 has 14 amino acids. The germline gives CDR1 MDHEN, CDR2 SYDVKM. Trimming stripped 2 bases from V and 2 bases from J, with 8 bases between. DNA of the CDR3: TGTGCCAGCAGTTTAGGCCGTGCCACAGATACGCAGTATTTT. Translating gives CASSLGRATDTQYF.

The chain combines TRBV28 with TRBJ2-1; no reliable D call. The CDR3 totals 14 residues. Deletions cut 5 bases from V and 5 bases from J, with 13 bases between. Germline CDR1 and CDR2: MDHEN and SYDVKM. In nucleotides, the CDR3 is TGTGCCAGCAGTCCCACAATGCGGCACAATGAGCAGTTCTTC. Its translation: CASSPTMRHNEQFF.

This clone is labeled medium-sized. No DNA is shown, since the ends of the CDR3 on it are uncertain; the CDR3 is the one TCRdb lists. This rearrangement joins TRBV7-5 to TRBJ2-7; whether TRBD1, the table's D call, matches the DNA was not checked. TRBV7-5 is a pseudogene segment. The length of the CDR3 is 16 amino acids, counting both ends. This chain's CDR3 is CASSQFGQGAKNEQYF.

This clone was observed a handful of times. This chain connects TRBV6-8 to TRBJ1-3, with D unclear. This CDR3 spans 16 amino acids. Germline CDR1 is MNHGY and CDR2 is SAAAGT. Between the trimmed V and J ends, which lost 7 bases and 2 bases, there was a span of 18 bases. The CDR3 spells CASISVGRAPGNTIYF. The CDR3 DNA sequence: TGTGCCAGCATCTCCGTGGGAAGGGCCCCTGGAAACACCATATATTTT.

Concerning this clone itself: At one of its ends the junction is not consistent with the germline gene, which may arise from a read error. The V call is TRBV6-8, the J call TRBJ2-1, with D possibly being TRBD2 (7 bases). The germline V gene has CDR1 MNHGY and CDR2 SAAAGT. The CDR3 is 16 amino acids. The CDR3 loop reads CAISVLRGLPPMEQFF. The CDR3 DNA follows: TGTGCCATCAGTGTCCTGCGGGGGCTCCCTCCCATGGAGCAGTTCTTC.

This chain uses TRBV5-1 with TRBJ1-4, with D possibly TRBD1 on 5 matching bases. The CDR3 consists of 14 residues. Germline V gene lookup returns CDR1 SGHRS and CDR2 YFSETQ. The V and J ends lost 2 bases and 10 bases respectively, with 15 bases between them. The CDR3 DNA reads TGCGCCAGCAGCTTAGGGAGTAGGGACGGAAAACTGTTTTTT. Amino acids: CASSLGSRDGKLFF. The complete variable domain, with remaining parts taken from reference TRBV5-1 and TRBJ1-4, reads KAGVTQTPRYLIKTRGQQVTLSCSPISGHRSVSWYQQTPGQGLQFLFEYFSETQRNKGNFPGRFSGRQFSNSRSEMNVSTLELGDSALYLCASSLGSRDGKLFFGSGTQLSVL.

By proportion, this clone is large. The chain employs TRBV12-5 and TRBJ2-5, with 8 bases matching TRBD2. Per the germline V gene, CDR1 is LGHNT and CDR2 is FRNRAP. There are 15 residues in the CDR3. In nucleotides, the CDR3 is TGTGCCAGCACCCTATATACTAGCGGACAAGAGACCCAGTACTTC. Encoded protein: CASTLYTSGQETQYF.

This clone was counted a few times. This rearrangement joins TRBV6-8 to TRBJ1-3, with D unclear. From germline, CDR1 is MNHGY and CDR2 SAAAGT. CDR3 length equals 16 residues. The V gene lost 5 bases and the J gene lost 0 bases, with 14 bases spanning the gap. CDR3 region: CASSDYAHSSGNTIYF. The DNA of the CDR3 is TGTGCCAGCAGTGATTACGCCCACAGCTCTGGAAACACCATATATTTT.

This chain links TRBV6-8 with TRBJ1-3; 7 positions match TRBD1. V gave up 9 bases and J gave up 1 base; unmatched junction bases: 3. This CDR3 has 13 amino acids. Germline CDR1 MNHGY, CDR2 SAAAGT. The DNA of the CDR3 is TGTGCCAGTAGGACAGGTTCTGGAAACACCATATATTTT. This sequence encodes CASRTGSGNTIYF.

This clone has more than one count but fewer than ten. The V call is TRBV9, the J call TRBJ1-3, with a possible D match to TRBD1 (5 bases). The germline V and J ends were trimmed by 2 bases and 7 bases, with 10 bases remaining between them. Per germline, CDR1 SGDLS and CDR2 YYNGEE. The length of the CDR3 is 13 residues. The CDR3 region is CASSVRQGNTIYF. CDR3 nucleotide sequence: TGTGCCAGCAGCGTTCGTCAGGGTAACACCATATATTTT.